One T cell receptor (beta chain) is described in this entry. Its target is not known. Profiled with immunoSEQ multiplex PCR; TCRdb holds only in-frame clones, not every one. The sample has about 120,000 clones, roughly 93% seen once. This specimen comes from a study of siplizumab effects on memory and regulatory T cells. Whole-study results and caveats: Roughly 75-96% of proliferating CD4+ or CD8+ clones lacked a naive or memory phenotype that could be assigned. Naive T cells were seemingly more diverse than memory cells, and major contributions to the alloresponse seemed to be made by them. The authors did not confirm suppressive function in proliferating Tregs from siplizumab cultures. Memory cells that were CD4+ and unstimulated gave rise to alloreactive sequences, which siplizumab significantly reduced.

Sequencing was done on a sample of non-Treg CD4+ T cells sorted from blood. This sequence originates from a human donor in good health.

Here the CDR3 DNA reads TGTGCCAGCAAAGTGGACAGGGCTCAAGAGACCCAGTACTTC. Translated, it gives CASKVDRAQETQYF. The chain joins TRBV2 to TRBJ2-5, with 8 bases matching TRBD1. CDR1 and CDR2 from the germline V gene are SNHLY and FYNNEI. The V and J ends lost 7 bases and 2 bases, in that order; junction bases with no gene match: 6. CDR3 length: 14 amino acids.